This T cell receptor (beta chain) originates from a study of T cell responses to AZD1222 COVID-19 vaccine. Findings of the study overall: Regions 160-218 and 743-854 held dominance among vaccine-associated CD4 TCRs, which spanned spike. Reportedly, nearly half the spike-specific TCRs target unmutated variant regions. Seropositive at baseline were only a handful of AZD1222 recipients. The study found Spike-specific TCR breadth and depth rose after two AZD1222 doses.

The V gene lost 1 base and the J gene lost 4 bases, with 5 bases spanning the gap. Per the germline V gene, CDR1 is SGHDT and CDR2 is YYEEEE. This CDR3 is 12 amino acids long. The table came from immunoSEQ multiplex PCR; TCRdb's copy has only in-frame clones and leaves some out. The data show approximately 100,000 clones, approximately 90% seen once. To note about this clone: Its antigen is not identified.

J is TRBJ1-2 and V is TRBV5-6; D not resolved. This sample comprised peripheral blood, obtained on day 0 of AZD1222 vaccination. The sequence was obtained from an adult in good health. The CDR3, as DNA: TGTGCCAGCAGCTTGCTGACCTATGGCTACACCTTC. Its protein is CASSLLTYGYTF.